These T cell receptor beta chains were read from a single sample in a study of T-cell reconstitution after alpha-beta-depleted transplantation in children. MiXCR, run by TCRdb on the PCR reads, gives a single entry per CDR3 protein. The table includes some 450,000 distinct CDR3 sequences, roughly 43% detected once. The source material was PBMCs, sampled before TCRalphabeta/CD19-depleted stem cell transplant. These receptors all come from a girl aged 2-9 years with aplastic anemia, due to receive a stem cell transplant. CDR3s include the opening cysteine and the closing phenylalanine or tryptophan. The D gene is left open where the match is weak. Size is omitted from some rows. Given values are once, few, many or a class for expanded clones.

cdr3_nt cdr3_aa d_call j_call v_call clone_size
TGTGCCAGCAGCTTAGGGGCTGGGTTCGCCTACAATGAGCAGTTCTTC CASSLGAGFAYNEQFF . TRBJ2-1 TRBV7-9 .
TGTGCCAGTAGTCCCCTAGGAGAGGCGCGGAAGCGCAATGAGCAGTTCTTC CASSPLGEARKRNEQFF . TRBJ2-1 TRBV19 .
TGTGCCACCAGCGGCAGACCCGGGACTAGCGGGGCCAAAAACATTCAGTACTTC CATSGRPGTSGAKNIQYF TRBD2 TRBJ2-4 TRBV15 few
TGTGCCAGCAGCGTCCAGGGAACCTATGGCTACACCTTC CASSVQGTYGYTF . TRBJ1-2 TRBV6-1 .
TGCAGTGCTAGAGTGCCCCGGGACTTCAATGAGCAGTTCTTC CSARVPRDFNEQFF . TRBJ2-1 TRBV20-1 .
TGTGCCACCAGCAGTGAAAGACGGGACAGGGCTTCACCCCTCCACTTT CATSSERRDRASPLHF TRBD1 TRBJ1-6 TRBV15 .
TGTGCCAGCAGTTACTCGAACGGAAACACCATATATTTT CASSYSNGNTIYF . TRBJ1-3 TRBV6-6 .
TGCGCCAGCAGCTTTACACAGGGTCCGAGCTCCTACAATGAGCAGTTCTTC CASSFTQGPSSYNEQFF . TRBJ2-1 TRBV5-1 few
TGTGCCAGCATTGAGGGGAACACCGGGGAGCTGTTTTTT CASIEGNTGELFF . TRBJ2-2 TRBV6-6 .
TGTGCCAGCAGCGAGGACGGGGGCGGCGAGACCCAGTACTTC CASSEDGGGETQYF . TRBJ2-5 TRBV11-2 .